This entry lists 10 T cell receptor beta chains sequenced from one sample in a study of cytomegalovirus exposure and HLA in healthy donors. Primers: 60 Vbeta forward and 13 Jbeta reverse. TCRdb's copy holds only in-frame clones and misses some; the assay was immunoSEQ multiplex PCR. The repertoire holds 150,000 or so clones, with over 60% as singletons. The sequenced sample was PBMCs. These receptor sequences come from a woman in her thirties or forties in good health and CMV-seronegative.

The CDR3: CTSSPSLDGGTEAFF. CDR3 DNA: TGCACCAGCAGCCCTTCCTTAGACGGGGGGACTGAAGCTTTCTTT. The chain carries TRBV1 and TRBJ1-1. TRBV1 is a pseudogene segment. The CDR3 runs to 15 residues.

V usage is TRBV7-2 and J usage is TRBJ2-7, with 7 bases identical to TRBD2. Trimming at V came to 1 base and at J to 3 bases, leaving 9 bases not matched to a gene. The CDR3 length is 16 residues. Germline V gives CDR1 SGHTA, CDR2 FQGNSA. Written as DNA, the CDR3 is TGTGCCAGCAGCTTAGTGGGCGGGGGTGGGATCTACGAGCAGTACTTC. Translation: CASSLVGGGGIYEQYF.

This chain links TRBV5-6 with TRBJ2-5, with D possibly matching TRBD2 (6 bases). The germline V and J ends were trimmed by 4 bases and 5 bases, with 6 bases remaining between them. In germline, CDR1 is SGHDT, CDR2 YYEEEE. The CDR3 is 11 amino acids. The CDR3, as DNA: TGTGCCAGCAGCGGGGGGGAGACCCAGTACTTC. Residues: CASSGGETQYF.

The rearrangement links TRBV7-9 to TRBJ2-1; D call uncertain. The CDR3 is made up of 14 amino acids. Germline V lookup: CDR1 SEHNR, CDR2 FQNEAQ (reference sequence). V dropped 5 bases and J dropped 0 bases, with 8 bases sitting between them. The CDR3 region has the DNA TGTGCCAGCAGCCGTCTAAGCTCCTACAATGAGCAGTTCTTC. It encodes CASSRLSSYNEQFF. Full variable domain (remainder filled in from reference TRBV7-9 and TRBJ2-1): DTGVSQNPRHKITKRGQNVTFRCDPISEHNRLYWYRQTLGQGPEFLTYFQNEAQLEKSRLLSDRFSAERPKGSFSTLEIQRTEQGDSAMYLCASSRLSSYNEQFFGPGTRLTVL.

The chain employs TRBV4-1 and TRBJ1-1; 8 nucleotides line up with TRBD1. J gave up 4 bases and V 1 base, and 5 bases lay outside the gene matches. The germline V gene has CDR1 MGHRA and CDR2 YSYEKL. The CDR3 covers 15 residues. CDR3 protein: CASSQVQGGGTEAFF. The CDR3 nucleotides are TGCGCCAGCAGCCAAGTACAGGGGGGGGGCACTGAAGCTTTCTTT.

The chain has TRBV7-6 and TRBJ2-3; maybe TRBD2 (6 bases). The CDR3 runs 15 residues. CDR1 is SGHVS, CDR2 FNYEAQ, per germline. Trimming removed 6 bases from V and 0 bases from J, with 13 bases in between. The CDR3 nucleotides read TGTGCCAGCAGACCGGAGGGGTATAGCACAGATACGCAGTATTTT. It translates to CASRPEGYSTDTQYF.

The table lists this clone with a count of one. This sequence joins TRBV11-3 and TRBJ1-1, with D possibly TRBD1 on 5 matching bases. Trimming removed 2 bases from V and 11 bases from J, with 24 bases in between. This CDR3 comprises 16 residues. The germline V gene has CDR1 SGHNT and CDR2 YENEEA. The CDR3 sequence is CASSLSVSRGTGDAFF. In DNA, the CDR3 is TGTGCCAGCAGCTTATCCGTATCACGGGGCACGGGGGATGCTTTCTTT.

This chain uses TRBV7-2 with TRBJ1-2, with D possibly matching TRBD1 (6 bases). CDR1 SGHTA and CDR2 FQGNSA come from the germline V gene. V lost 5 bases, J lost 7 bases, and 17 bases lay in between. The CDR3 is 14 residues long. The CDR3 nucleotides are TGTGCCAGCAGCCCCCCCCAGGGGATGGTTGGCTACACCTTC. This translates into CASSPPQGMVGYTF.

The genes are TRBV4-2 and TRBJ1-5, with 7 positions matching TRBD1. Unmatched junction bases numbered 1, after V lost 2 bases and J lost 0 bases. Germline CDR1 and CDR2: LGHNA and YNFKEQ. This CDR3 region has 15 residues. The CDR3 reads CASSQHRGSNQPQHF. The CDR3 DNA reads TGTGCCAGCAGCCAACACAGGGGTAGCAATCAGCCCCAGCATTTT.

The chain employs TRBV6-1 and TRBJ1-1; D is unresolved. Trimming stripped 8 bases from V and 1 base from J, with 8 bases between. The CDR3 is made up of 12 amino acids. CDR1 is MNHNS and CDR2 is SASEGT in the germline V gene. The CDR3 loop reads CASRSGNTEAFF. CDR3 sequence (DNA): TGTGCCAGCCGGTCCGGGAACACTGAAGCTTTCTTT.